This T cell receptor (beta chain) was documented in a study of T cell responses to AZD1222 COVID-19 vaccine. Regarding the study as a whole: Baseline seropositivity occurred in only six AZD1222 recipients. Reportedly, nearly half of unique spike TCRs recognized epitopes outside B.1.351/B.1.1.7 mutations. No day 14 peak samples; only post-peak repertoires were characterized.

Profiled with immunoSEQ multiplex PCR; TCRdb holds only in-frame clones, not every one. Of around 180,000 clones in the sample, roughly nine tenths were seen once. As for this clone: Its antigen is undetermined.

This receptor was identified in an adult in good health. The sample in question was peripheral blood, obtained on day 0 of AZD1222 vaccination.

CDR3 in amino acids: CASSFSGATQYF. The CDR3 nucleotides read TGTGCCAGCAGCTTTAGCGGGGCTACGCAGTATTTT. The J gene is TRBJ2-3, the V gene TRBV7-3; TRBD2 matches at 8 bases. The J segment lost 8 bases and the V segment lost 3 bases, leaving 1 base of the junction unmatched. The V gene's germline CDR1 is SGHTA and CDR2 FQGTGA. This CDR3 comprises 12 residues.